The table lists the clone carrying this TCR beta chain with many counts. TCRdb re-called the 5' RACE reads with MiXCR, one entry per CDR3 protein. Here the sample spans about 53,000 distinct CDR3 sequences, approximately 6% being singletons. With 7 bases removed from V and 5 bases from J, the gap between germline ends came to 11 bases. This CDR3 has 12 residues. This record belongs to a study of T cells after yellow fever vaccination. Across the whole study: Researchers used CD3, CD45RA, CCR7 and CD95 to sort out EM, EMRA, CM and Tscm memory subsets. Study-wide results and caveats: Clonotypes found in both CD4 and CD8 compartments made up a small share.

This sequence was found in a man younger than 35 who received the YFV17D yellow fever vaccine. V gene TRBV12-3 or TRBV12-4 combines with J gene TRBJ2-5; maybe TRBD2 (5 bases). Sequenced material: PBMCs, either bulk or a sorted T-cell subset (CD4+, CD8+, memory, or dextramer-sorted; not recorded which), taken on the day of the yellow fever booster vaccination. CDR3 in amino acids: CASKGSEETQYF. For the CDR3, the DNA is TGTGCCAGCAAGGGTAGCGAGGAGACCCAGTACTTC.